Listed here are 21 T cell receptor beta chains from one sample, sequenced in a study of OX40 agonist ivuxolimab in advanced cancers. Libraries were prepared by immunoSEQ multiplex PCR; TCRdb keeps only in-frame clonotypes and omits some of them. The table shows roughly 15,000 clones, with about 89% occurring only once. The source was CD4+ or CD8+ T cells sorted from blood, collected in a trial of the OX40 agonist ivuxolimab. The source of these receptors is an adult with an advanced solid tumor such as melanoma, head and neck, liver or kidney cancer.

The chain is built from TRBV6-1 and TRBJ2-7; a possible D gene is TRBD2 (5 bases). This CDR3 spans 13 amino acids. Trimming left V 0 bases short and J 4 bases short, with 7 bases between. CDR1 MNHNS and CDR2 SASEGT come from the germline V gene. CDR3 bases: TGTGCCAGCAGTGAAGCGGGAGAGTACGAGCAGTACTTC. It is translated as CASSEAGEYEQYF.

This rearrangement joins TRBV2 to TRBJ1-2, with D possibly TRBD1 on 5 matching bases. The CDR3 sequence is 14 residues long. CDR1 is SNHLY, CDR2 FYNNEI, per germline. Trimming cost V 1 base and J 4 bases, with 10 bases left between them. The CDR3 DNA sequence: TGTGCCAGCAGTGAAGGGGAGGGGACCTATGGCTACACCTTC. It codes for CASSEGEGTYGYTF.

The chain employs TRBV2 and TRBJ2-1, with 7 positions matching TRBD2. CDR1 is SNHLY and CDR2 is FYNNEI in the germline V gene. The ends lost 6 bases at V and 2 bases at J; junction bases unmatched: 13. The CDR3 loop spans 17 amino acids. CDR3 DNA sequence: TGTGCCAGCAGCCCATTCCCTGGCGGGAGAACCTACAATGAGCAGTTCTTC. This gives the protein CASSPFPGGRTYNEQFF.

The V and J genes are TRBV4-3 and TRBJ2-2, with 10 bases matching TRBD2. Germline CDR1 is LGHNA and CDR2 is YSLEER. V gave up 0 bases and J gave up 2 bases; unmatched junction bases: 3. This CDR3 region has 17 residues. CDR3 in amino acids: CASSQDPSGGNTGELFF. Written as DNA, the CDR3 is TGCGCCAGCAGCCAAGATCCTAGCGGGGGTAACACCGGGGAGCTGTTTTTT.

This sequence joins TRBV7-9 and TRBJ2-7; maybe TRBD1 (6 bases). V lost 3 bases and J 2 bases, leaving 14 bases between the germline ends. Germline V gene data show CDR1 as SEHNR and CDR2 as FQNEAQ (reference sequence). This CDR3 is 15 amino acids long. As DNA, the CDR3 is TGTGCCAGCAGCTTGGTGACAGGAAGCGCCTACGAGCAGTACTTC. Protein: CASSLVTGSAYEQYF.

The J gene is TRBJ2-2, the V gene TRBV9, with TRBD1 matching 8 bases. V was clipped by 4 bases and J by 0 bases; unmatched bases: 5. CDR1 SGDLS and CDR2 YYNGEE come from the germline V gene. The length of the CDR3 is 16 residues. DNA for the CDR3: TGTGCCAGCAGCACTAGGACAGGGACGAACACCGGGGAGCTGTTTTTT. This translates into CASSTRTGTNTGELFF.

V gene TRBV4-3 combines with J gene TRBJ2-1; D is possibly TRBD2 (5 bases). V lost 1 base and J lost 13, with 14 bases in between. The V gene's germline CDR1 is LGHNA and CDR2 YSLEER. This CDR3 has 13 residues. The CDR3 sequence: CASSQAPKDSQFF. Here the CDR3 DNA reads TGCGCCAGCAGCCAAGCTCCAAAGGACTCACAGTTCTTC.

The chain couples TRBV5-6 to TRBJ2-7; a weak D match, TRBD1 (6 bases). Germline CDR1 is SGHDT and CDR2 is YYEEEE. This CDR3 has 11 residues. Deletions cut 0 bases from V and 10 bases from J, with 8 bases between. The CDR3 loop reads CASSLGTAQYF. The CDR3 coding sequence is TGTGCCAGCAGCTTGGGGACAGCACAGTACTTC.

The chain employs TRBV30 and TRBJ2-3; the D call may be TRBD1 or TRBD2 (6 bases each). Germline CDR1 is GTSNPN and CDR2 is SVGIG (reference sequence). The CDR3 sequence is 14 residues long. Trimming took off 0 bases at V and 3 bases at J, with 10 bases between the two ends. CDR3 protein: CAWSVGGITDTQYF. In DNA form, the CDR3 reads TGTGCCTGGAGTGTAGGGGGGATTACAGATACGCAGTATTTT.

The chain recombines TRBV19 with TRBJ2-1; perhaps TRBD2 as D (5 bases). The germline V gene encodes CDR1 LNHDA and CDR2 SQIVND (reference sequence). The V gene lost 5 bases and the J gene lost 0 bases, with 14 bases spanning the gap. The CDR3 consists of 16 residues. Here the CDR3 reads CASSSGIPSSYNEQFF. Written as DNA, the CDR3 is TGTGCCAGTAGTTCGGGAATACCGAGCTCCTACAATGAGCAGTTCTTC.

Comment on this clone: The junction shows a germline mismatch at one end, possibly a read error. V gene TRBV29-1 combines with J gene TRBJ1-2; unclear D gene. The CDR3 is 16 amino acids. Germline assignment: CDR1 SQVTM and CDR2 ANQGSEA. The CDR3 is CSVERTPQGLNYRYTF. The CDR3, as DNA: TGCAGCGTTGAGCGGACTCCTCAAGGCCTCAACTATCGCTACACCTTC.

The chain is built from TRBV4-1 and TRBJ2-2, with D perhaps given as TRBD1 or TRBD2 (5 bases each). The CDR3 is 12 residues long. Trimming pared 5 bases from V and 12 bases from J, leaving 13 bases between. The germline CDR1 and CDR2 sequences are MGHRA and YSYEKL. Here the CDR3 DNA reads TGCGCCAGCAGCGAACCGGGACGGAAGCTGTTTTTT. Amino acid sequence: CASSEPGRKLFF.

J is TRBJ1-4 and V is TRBV6-5; no clear D. The CDR3 is 13 residues long. The germline V and J ends were trimmed by 3 bases and 8 bases, with 10 bases remaining between them. Germline V CDR1 and CDR2: MNHEY, SVGAGI. This CDR3 is CASSYNTAEKLFF. DNA of the CDR3: TGTGCCAGCAGTTATAACACTGCGGAAAAACTGTTTTTT.

This clone appeared once. The rearrangement uses TRBV19 and TRBJ2-7; D is unclear. Germline CDR1 is LNHDA and CDR2 is SQIVND (reference sequence). V lost 1 base and J 0 bases, leaving 10 bases between the germline ends. CDR3 length: 15 amino acids. The DNA for the CDR3 is TGTGCCAGTAGTATAGGGTCAGGCCCCTCCTACGAGCAGTACTTC. This encodes CASSIGSGPSYEQYF.

The V and J genes are TRBV19 and TRBJ2-7, with D possibly matching TRBD1 (7 bases). Germline values: CDR1 LNHDA, CDR2 SQIVND (reference sequence). This CDR3 region has 13 residues. The V end lost 10 bases, the J end lost 3 bases, and 16 bases lay between the germline ends. The CDR3 region is CATRGTENYEQYF. The CDR3 region has the DNA TGTGCCACCCGGGGGACAGAGAACTACGAGCAGTACTTC.

The chain has TRBV28 and TRBJ1-2; D gene unclear. Per germline, CDR1 MDHEN and CDR2 SYDVKM. The V and J ends lost 3 bases and 0 bases respectively, with 17 bases between them. This CDR3 region has 17 residues. CDR3 residues: CASSFQIGANTNYGYTF. CDR3 bases: TGTGCCAGCAGTTTCCAAATAGGAGCGAACACTAACTATGGCTACACCTTC.

This clone came up a few times. The chain links TRBV6-1 to TRBJ2-6; D possibly corresponds to TRBD1 (6 bases). V was pared by 5 bases and J by 2 bases, with 10 bases between. This CDR3 has 15 amino acids. Per the germline V gene, CDR1 is MNHNS and CDR2 is SASEGT. The CDR3 here is CASSKQGTGANVLTF. As DNA, the CDR3 is TGTGCCAGCAGTAAACAGGGAACTGGGGCCAACGTCCTGACTTTC.

The chain recombines TRBV11-2 with TRBJ2-1; 7 bases align to TRBD2. J lost 4 bases, V lost 6 bases, and 3 bases had no gene match. Germline assignment: CDR1 SGHAT and CDR2 FQNNGV. The CDR3 covers 13 residues. CDR3 region: CASSAGDYNEQFF. The CDR3 DNA follows: TGTGCCAGCAGTGCGGGGGATTACAATGAGCAGTTCTTC. Looking up the rest from reference TRBV11-2 and TRBJ2-1 gives the full variable domain: EAGVAQSPRYKIIEKRQSVAFWCNPISGHATLYWYQQILGQGPKLLIQFQNNGVVDDSQLPKDRFSAERLKGVDSTLKIQPAKLEDSAVYLCASSAGDYNEQFFGPGTRLTVL.

This clone rates as medium-sized (0.01 to 0.1%). The chain joins TRBV6-6 to TRBJ2-1; no clear D. In germline, CDR1 is MNHNY, CDR2 SVGAGI (reference sequence). The CDR3 is 15 residues long. V lost 6 bases and J lost 4, with 16 bases in between. CDR3: CASSPQRELYNEQFF. In DNA, the CDR3 is TGTGCCAGCAGCCCCCAAAGAGAGCTATACAATGAGCAGTTCTTC.

Comments on this clone: A single base is all that separates this from a far larger clone, so a read error is likely. V and J are TRBV9 and TRBJ2-7; D is unclear. Germline V gives CDR1 SGDLS, CDR2 YYNGEE. V was shortened by 3 bases and J by 6 bases, with 13 bases between the two germline ends. This CDR3 has 13 amino acids. The CDR3 DNA sequence: TGTGCCAGCAGCGCAGAGGAGAGCTGCGAGCAGTACTTC. It yields the protein CASSAEESCEQYF.

V gene TRBV30 combines with J gene TRBJ1-5; tentatively, D is TRBD1 (6 bases). V shed 0 bases and J shed 6 bases, with 12 bases lying between them. Germline CDR1 is GTSNPN and CDR2 is SVGIG (reference sequence). The CDR3 extends over 14 amino acids. The CDR3 spells CAWSVGQGSQPQHF. The CDR3 DNA sequence: TGTGCCTGGAGTGTAGGTCAGGGGAGTCAGCCCCAGCATTTT. Full variable domain (missing parts from reference TRBV30 and TRBJ1-5): SQTIHQWPATLVQPVGSPLSLECTVEGTSNPNLYWYRQAAGRGLQLLFYSVGIGQISSEVPQNLSASRPQDRQFILSSKKLLLSDSGFYLCAWSVGQGSQPQHFGDGTRLSIL.